A single sample is the source of the 26 T cell receptor beta chains below, sequenced in a study of blood T cell repertoires in COVID-19. Produced via immunoSEQ multiplex PCR; TCRdb's table is partial and in-frame only. Here the sample spans fewer than 250,000 clones, about 86% being singletons. The sample was peripheral blood. All receptors come from a woman in her forties or fifties with acute or convalescent COVID-19.

The chain is built from TRBV28 and TRBJ1-2, with 9 bases aligning to TRBD1. The germline CDR1 and CDR2 sequences are MDHEN and SYDVKM. V was pared by 2 bases and J by 7 bases, with 5 bases of the junction left unmatched. This CDR3 has 14 residues. This CDR3 reads CASSLHRGRGGYTF. CDR3 DNA sequence: TGTGCCAGCAGTTTACACAGGGGGCGGGGTGGCTACACCTTC.

This clone was detected a few times. The chain links TRBV7-8 to TRBJ2-5; 7 positions agree with TRBD1. The germline gives CDR1 SGHVS, CDR2 FQNEAQ. CDR3 size: 13 residues. V shed 5 bases, J shed 3 bases, and the junction held 3 bases outside the gene matches. The CDR3 sequence is CASSPGQKETQYF. CDR3 DNA: TGTGCCAGCAGCCCGGGACAGAAAGAGACCCAGTACTTC.

This chain connects TRBV12-5 to TRBJ1-1, with unresolved D. The germline V gene encodes CDR1 LGHNT and CDR2 FRNRAP. Trimming pared 3 bases from V and 4 bases from J, leaving 6 bases between. CDR3 length: 12 residues. The CDR3 bases are TGTGCTAGTGGTTTCATCATCACTGAAGCTTTCTTT. This sequence encodes CASGFIITEAFF.

This clone has more than one count but fewer than ten. This sequence joins TRBV30 and TRBJ2-7, with TRBD1 matching 8 bases. CDR3 length equals 12 residues. Germline V lookup: CDR1 GTSNPN, CDR2 SVGIG (reference sequence). V lost 6 bases and J lost 4; bases outside the gene matches: 5. CDR3: CACDYRGYEQYF. The DNA of the CDR3 is TGTGCCTGCGACTACAGGGGGTACGAGCAGTACTTC.

The V gene is TRBV5-6, the J gene TRBJ2-2; no firm D call. The germline gives CDR1 SGHDT, CDR2 YYEEEE. This CDR3 has 15 residues. Trimming shortened V by 4 bases and J by 8 bases, and 18 bases separated the two germline ends. CDR3 sequence (DNA): TGTGCCAGCAGCCCCCAGGCTGGATTTCAAGGGGAGCTGTTTTTT. It specifies CASSPQAGFQGELFF.

This chain joins TRBV13 and TRBJ1-2, with 8 bases identical to TRBD1. In germline, CDR1 is PRHDT, CDR2 FYEKMQ (reference sequence). There are 15 residues in the CDR3. V gave up 0 bases and J gave up 10 bases; unmatched junction bases: 10. The CDR3 region has the DNA TGTGCCAGCAGCTTAGGACAGGGGGTTACTATCGACTACACCTTC. Amino acid sequence: CASSLGQGVTIDYTF.

J is TRBJ2-3 and V is TRBV7-3; TRBD2 aligns across 16 bases. Germline values: CDR1 SGHTA, CDR2 FQGTGA. CDR3 length: 18 residues. J was trimmed by 6 bases and V by 3 bases; bases with no gene match: 9. The CDR3 nucleotides are TGTGCCAGCAGCTTGCTGAGCGGGACTAGCGGGAGGGCCGATACGCAGTATTTT. Translation gives CASSLLSGTSGRADTQYF.

This clone was counted a single time. The chain recombines TRBV6-6 with TRBJ2-7; TRBD2 aligns across 12 bases. In germline, CDR1 is MNHNY, CDR2 SVGAGI (reference sequence). CDR3 length equals 18 residues. The V segment lost 5 bases and the J segment 5 bases; nucleotides outside the gene matches: 16. Here the CDR3 DNA reads TGTGCCAGCAGTCGCCCCGGGACTAGCGGGCTCCTAGGCGACGAGCAGTACTTC. Encoded protein: CASSRPGTSGLLGDEQYF.

The rearrangement joins TRBV28 to TRBJ2-3, with 8 bases matching TRBD2. The CDR3 loop spans 14 amino acids. The V gene's germline CDR1 is MDHEN and CDR2 SYDVKM. V dropped 2 bases and J dropped 5; count of bases not matched to a gene: 3. CDR3 sequence reads: CASSLAGGGDTQYF. CDR3 DNA: TGTGCCAGCAGTTTAGCGGGAGGCGGAGATACGCAGTATTTT. Full variable domain (outside the CDR3, taken from reference TRBV28 and TRBJ2-3): DVKVTQSSRYLVKRTGEKVFLECVQDMDHENMFWYRQDPGLGLRLIYFSYDVKMKEKGDIPEGYSVSREKKERFSLILESASTNQTSMYLCASSLAGGGDTQYFGPGTRLTVL.

The chain recombines TRBV6-5 with TRBJ2-7; 8 bases are shared with TRBD2. Trimming at V came to 0 bases and at J to 4 bases, leaving 8 bases not matched to a gene. The germline V gene has CDR1 MNHEY and CDR2 SVGAGI. The CDR3 loop spans 16 amino acids. The CDR3 DNA reads as TGTGCCAGCAGTTACTCGACCCTAGCGGGTCGATACGAGCAGTACTTC. It is translated as CASSYSTLAGRYEQYF.

The rearrangement joins TRBV5-1 to TRBJ1-4; tentatively, D is TRBD1 (5 bases). The CDR3 runs 17 residues. V lost 0 bases to trimming and J lost 0 bases, with 12 bases between them. CDR1 SGHRS and CDR2 YFSETQ come from the germline V gene. CDR3 in DNA: TGCGCCAGCAGCTTGGAACAGGAAATTTCAACTAATGAAAAACTGTTTTTT. It yields the protein CASSLEQEISTNEKLFF.

The chain is built from TRBV30 and TRBJ1-4, with a weak D call TRBD1 (5 bases). The V gene lost 4 bases and the J gene lost 8 bases, with 17 bases spanning the gap. This CDR3 is 14 amino acids long. Per germline, CDR1 GTSNPN and CDR2 SVGIG (reference sequence). For the CDR3, the DNA is TGTGCCTGGACCCGGGACTCAAGCCGGGAAAAACTGTTTTTT. It codes for CAWTRDSSREKLFF.

The rearrangement links TRBV5-1 to TRBJ1-1; tentatively, D is TRBD1 (5 bases). The CDR3 loop spans 13 amino acids. Trimming took off 0 bases at V and 6 bases at J, with 9 bases between the two ends. Germline loops: CDR1 SGHRS, CDR2 YFSETQ. The CDR3 protein is CASSLEGSAEAFF. The CDR3 DNA reads TGCGCCAGCAGCTTGGAGGGGTCGGCTGAAGCTTTCTTT.

The chain combines TRBV27 with TRBJ1-6, with TRBD1 identical over 8 bases. V lost 3 bases, J lost 9 bases, and 10 bases stayed unmatched. Germline-derived CDR1 and CDR2 are MNHEY and SMNVEV (reference sequence). The CDR3 totals 16 residues. Written as DNA, the CDR3 is TGTGCCAGCAGTTTTCTGCCGACAGGGGTTAGTTCACCCCTCCACTTT. Amino acid sequence: CASSFLPTGVSSPLHF.

The V gene is TRBV28, the J gene TRBJ1-1; D unresolved. The germline V gene has CDR1 MDHEN and CDR2 SYDVKM. Deletions cut 3 bases from V and 5 bases from J, with 13 bases between. This CDR3 contains 14 residues. The CDR3: CASSFAGSVTEAFF. DNA for the CDR3: TGTGCCAGCAGTTTTGCGGGGTCAGTAACTGAAGCTTTCTTT.

V usage is TRBV5-6 and J usage is TRBJ2-7; the D gene is possibly TRBD2 (6 bases). Between the trimmed V and J ends, which lost 6 bases and 2 bases, there was a span of 15 bases. The CDR3 spans 14 residues. CDR1 is SGHDT and CDR2 is YYEEEE in the germline V gene. Written as DNA, the CDR3 is TGTGCCAGCACCCCGCGGAGGGGACCCTACGAGCAGTACTTC. Translating it yields CASTPRRGPYEQYF. The entire variable domain, with the rest obtained from reference TRBV5-6 and TRBJ2-7, is as follows: DAGVTQSPTHLIKTRGQQVTLRCSPKSGHDTVSWYQQALGQGPQFIFQYYEEEERQRGNFPDRFSGHQFPNYSSELNVNALLLGDSALYLCASTPRRGPYEQYFGPGTRLTVT.

This chain connects TRBV5-5 to TRBJ1-5; D is perhaps TRBD1 (6 bases). V gave up 1 base and J gave up 7 bases, with 15 bases separating them. This CDR3 has 15 amino acids. CDR1 is SGHKS and CDR2 is YYEKEE in the germline V gene (reference sequence). The CDR3 region is CASSLSHNTGQPQHF. DNA of the CDR3: TGTGCCAGCAGCTTGTCCCATAATACAGGGCAGCCCCAGCATTTT.

This chain uses TRBV6-1 with TRBJ1-1, with TRBD1 as a possible D gene (5 bases). CDR1 and CDR2 from the germline V gene are MNHNS and SASEGT. CDR3 length: 13 residues. Trimming stripped 2 bases from V and 4 bases from J, with 8 bases between. For the CDR3, the DNA is TGTGCCAGCAGTGAACAGGGTGGCACTGAAGCTTTCTTT. It yields the protein CASSEQGGTEAFF.

The chain joins TRBV4-1 to TRBJ2-3; 9 bases line up with TRBD1. The CDR3 extends over 15 amino acids. Germline CDR1 MGHRA, CDR2 YSYEKL. The V segment lost 4 bases and the J segment 6 bases; nucleotides outside the gene matches: 8. The CDR3 DNA reads TGCGCCAGCAGCCGCGACAGGGGGGGTCGGGATACGCAGTATTTT. This gives the protein CASSRDRGGRDTQYF.

The DNA of the CDR3 is TGTGCCAGCAGTACTACTCGGACAGGGGGCAGCGAGCAGTACTTC. It is translated as CASSTTRTGGSEQYF. The V gene is TRBV28, the J gene TRBJ2-7; 11 positions match TRBD1. CDR1 is MDHEN, CDR2 SYDVKM, per germline. The CDR3 has 15 residues. V lost 5 bases to trimming and J lost 6 bases; unmatched junction nucleotides: 9.

This chain joins TRBV5-1 and TRBJ1-1; tentatively, D is TRBD1 (5 bases). V lost 0 bases and J 5 bases, leaving 14 bases between the germline ends. Germline-derived CDR1 and CDR2 are SGHRS and YFSETQ. The CDR3 is 15 residues long. CDR3 loop: CASSLGGIRGTEAFF. The CDR3 DNA sequence: TGCGCCAGCAGCTTGGGAGGGATCCGGGGGACTGAAGCTTTCTTT.

This chain uses TRBV2 with TRBJ1-4, with TRBD1 identical over 8 bases. V trimming: 7 bases; J trimming: 8 bases; junction bases outside the gene matches: 6. The CDR3 covers 13 residues. CDR1 is SNHLY, CDR2 FYNNEI, per germline. The CDR3 sequence is CASTETGDEKLFF. The CDR3 nucleotides are TGTGCCAGCACCGAGACAGGGGACGAAAAACTGTTTTTT. The full variable domain, completed using reference TRBV2 and TRBJ1-4, is EPEVTQTPSHQVTQMGQEVILRCVPISNHLYFYWYRQILGQKVEFLVSFYNNEISEKSEIFDDQFSVERPDGSNFTLKIRSTKLEDSAMYFCASTETGDEKLFFGSGTQLSVL.

The V and J genes are TRBV9 and TRBJ2-7, with D perhaps TRBD2 (7 bases). CDR3 length: 13 amino acids. Germline lookup yields CDR1 SGDLS and CDR2 YYNGEE. Trimming removed 4 bases at V and 4 bases at J, with 12 bases between. The CDR3 bases are TGTGCCAGCAGCCCCCGGGGGGCTTACGAGCAGTACTTC. Translation: CASSPRGAYEQYF.

The chain uses TRBV5-1 and TRBJ2-5; D perhaps matches TRBD2 (7 bases). There are 16 residues in the CDR3. Germline V gives CDR1 SGHRS, CDR2 YFSETQ. Trimming pared 3 bases from V and 7 bases from J, leaving 22 bases between. As DNA, the CDR3 is TGCGCCAGCAGCTCCTCCCTAACAGGGAGGGTCGGGACCCAGTACTTC. This translates into CASSSSLTGRVGTQYF.

V and J are TRBV9 and TRBJ1-5, with TRBD1 matching over 8 bases. There are 15 residues in the CDR3. V dropped 3 bases and J dropped 7; count of bases not matched to a gene: 9. Germline CDR1 and CDR2: SGDLS and YYNGEE. The DNA of the CDR3 is TGTGCCAGCAGCGCCGGACAGGGAATAGGACAGCCCCAGCATTTT. Translating gives CASSAGQGIGQPQHF.

The gene calls are TRBV29-1 and TRBJ2-5; 8 nucleotides align to TRBD1. CDR3 length: 12 amino acids. V lost 8 bases and J lost 4; bases outside the gene matches: 6. Germline CDR1 and CDR2: SQVTM and ANQGSEA. This CDR3 is CSTGQGSETQYF. CDR3 coding DNA: TGCAGCACCGGACAGGGATCAGAGACCCAGTACTTC.